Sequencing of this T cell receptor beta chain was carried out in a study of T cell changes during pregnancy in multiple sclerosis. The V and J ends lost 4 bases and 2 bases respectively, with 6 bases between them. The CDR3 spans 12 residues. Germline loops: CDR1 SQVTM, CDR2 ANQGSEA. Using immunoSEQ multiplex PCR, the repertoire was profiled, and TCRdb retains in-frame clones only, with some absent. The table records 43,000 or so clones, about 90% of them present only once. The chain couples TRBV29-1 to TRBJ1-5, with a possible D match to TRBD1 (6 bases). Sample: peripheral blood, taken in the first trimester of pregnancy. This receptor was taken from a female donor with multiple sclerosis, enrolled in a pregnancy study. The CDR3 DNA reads TGCAGCGTTGGGACAGGCAATCAGCCCCAGCATTTT. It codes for CSVGTGNQPQHF.